This T cell receptor (beta chain) was identified during a study of CD8+ T cells in alopecia areata (dated by TCRdb to the late 2010s). Looking at the study overall: The treated patients, all with moderate-to-severe alopecia areata, were enrolled in an open-label pilot trial of oral tofacitinib given at 5 to 10 mg twice daily. Patients received tofacitinib for 6 to 18 months and were then followed off drug for 6 months to check for delayed response and recurrence. In treated patients, disease severity was measured using the SALT score, which gives the percentage of scalp surface area affected. High-throughput TCRbeta sequencing was used to examine T cell clonal expansion in alopecia areata in both the C3H/HeJ mouse model and human patients. In humans, TCRbeta sequencing was performed on scalp tissue and on sorted CD4+ and CD8+ peripheral blood T cells from healthy controls and from patients with patchy or totalis/universalis alopecia areata. Patients on tofacitinib were biopsied at baseline and after 4 and 24 weeks of treatment, and several of the patients also had a later scalp biopsy. Scalp clonality was compared across normal scalp (n=4), patchy alopecia areata scalp (n=8), and alopecia totalis/universalis scalp (n=8). The RNA source kit depended on sample type: the PAXgene miRNA kit for fixed scalp, the miRNeasy kit for PBMCs, and the RNeasy kit for mouse skin. immunoSEQ multiplex PCR using 35 Vbeta forward primers and 13 Jbeta reverse primers was used to amplify TCRbeta CDR3 regions. Points the paper makes about the study in general: TCR sequences shared between patients were less clear than in mice, possibly partly because of HLA diversity in the patient population. Many expanded lesional clones persisted in scalp and blood during tofacitinib treatment, which may partly explain relapse after stopping treatment. Unlike mouse skin, which is dominated by gammadelta T cells, normal human skin has resident alphabeta T cells that are also sequenced, and this complicates analysis of the scalp TCR repertoire. Compared with normal scalp, lesional scalp had higher clonality and more expanded CD8+ clones, particularly in alopecia totalis/universalis, a pattern that suggests antigenic drive. With tofacitinib, both scalp clonality and the number of expanded CD8+ clones among the top 100 scalp clones went down significantly. Because the treated cohort was small and had only one nonresponder, larger studies are needed to examine links between baseline CD8+ expansion and response.

The library was obtained by the immunoSEQ multiplex PCR assay. RNA was extracted from all samples and reverse transcribed into cDNA as template for TCR sequencing. First-strand cDNA was synthesized using SuperScript III with a 2:1 mix of oligo-dT and random hexamers. A synthetic immune receptor repertoire was used to assess amplification bias, and residual bias was removed computationally. The source study handled its data this way. Raw reads were preprocessed to remove errors, and CDR3 was defined according to IMGT conventions as the region from the conserved cysteine to phenylalanine. Clonality was computed as 1 minus the Shannon entropy, with the entropy normalized by log2 of the number of productive unique TCRs. Scalp TCRbeta sequences were cross-referenced with sorted blood CD4 and CD8 repertoires so that the CD4 or CD8 identity of scalp clones could be inferred. The source is immuneACCESS, and TCRdb retained only in-frame sequences with V and J called. Part of the clones is not carried over; for the studies checked, unresolved V genes explain less than half of this, and the remainder is unexplained. V, J and clone size are those of that table, while D and trimming were read from the DNA. Present in this sample are more than 150,000 clones, about 60% of which were seen just once. Less than 4% of the sample belongs to the ten largest clones.

According to the germline V gene (reference sequence), CDR1 reads LNHDA and CDR2 reads SQIVND. Measured from the cysteine to the phenylalanine, the CDR3 is 16 residues long. Just CDR3 DNA is preserved here, 48 bases in frame from base 1. The trim is 4 bases for V and 7 bases for J, with a gap of 19 bases between the germline ends. On this clone itself: Its antigen specificity is not known. No clone much larger than this one lies a single base away; base qualities are absent.

Per the publication, the time point label means: more than 3 weeks on oral tofacitinib. The treatment or condition label of this sample denotes: oral pan-JAK inhibitor, 5-10 mg twice daily. Lesional scalp punch biopsies and peripheral blood were obtained from alopecia areata patients. PBMCs were isolated by density centrifugation and stained for CD3, CD4 and CD8, and CD4+ and CD8+ T cells were sorted on a FACSAria. The V and J genes are TRBV19 and TRBJ1-4, with TRBD1 as a weak D call on 6 bases. The source material was CD4+ T cells sorted from blood, sampled at week 4, from a patient treated with tofacitinib. The receptor was derived from a human donor with alopecia areata. The CDR3 amino acid sequence is: CASSTRQVAVGEKLFF. In nucleotides, the sequence is TGTGCCAGTAGTACCCGACAGGTTGCTGTCGGTGAAAAACTGTTTTTT.